This TCR beta chain came from a study of CD8+CD57+ T cells in acquired aplastic anemia. CDR3 and TCR beta VDJ profiling relied on a genomic DNA template. MiXCR, run by TCRdb on the reads, gives a single entry per CDR3 protein. The sample has 220,000 or so distinct CDR3 sequences, 65% seen once. Worth noting for this clonotype: Its antigen is unidentified.

CD8+CD57+ cell expansion, shown by flow cytometry, had occurred in the patients selected for sequencing. Patients had not yet gotten any therapy when their blood was taken for sampling. Findings and limits, study-wide: Controls and patients did not differ significantly in CD8+ Simpson's diversity.

Source material: sorted CD4+, CD8+, or CD8+CD57+ T cells (not recorded which) from PBMCs. This receptor was obtained from a human donor with aplastic anemia.

CDR3: CASSRGMANEKLFF. The CDR3 DNA follows: TGTGCCAGCAGCCGGGGAATGGCTAATGAAAAACTGTTTTTT. The rearrangement joins TRBV14 to TRBJ1-4; D remains unclear. Per the germline V gene, CDR1 is SGHDN and CDR2 is FVKESK. The CDR3 extends over 14 amino acids. Trimming removed 4 bases from V and 3 bases from J, with 9 bases in between.